These 10 T cell receptor beta chains share one sample of origin, sequenced in a study of blood T cell repertoires in COVID-19. TCRdb's copy holds only in-frame clones and misses some; the assay was immunoSEQ multiplex PCR. The sample contains tens of thousands of clones, around 90% of which appear only once. What was sequenced was peripheral blood. The receptors stem from a human donor with active COVID-19. The donor label of this sample is uncertain.

This chain joins TRBV6-2 or TRBV6-3 and TRBJ1-2; D possibly corresponds to TRBD1 (5 bases). Trimming pared 6 bases from V and 3 bases from J, leaving 14 bases between. CDR1 is MNHEY and CDR2 is SVGEGT in the germline V gene. The CDR3 sequence is 14 residues long. CDR3 sequence: CASSYQGLDYGYTF. CDR3 nucleotides: TGTGCCAGCAGCTATCAGGGACTGGACTATGGCTACACCTTC.

The rearrangement joins TRBV3-1 (or the pseudogene TRBV3-2) to TRBJ2-1; 7 bases align to TRBD1. This CDR3 contains 18 residues. V gave up 0 bases and J gave up 0 bases; unmatched junction bases: 8. From germline, CDR1 is LGHDT and CDR2 YNNKEL (reference sequence). This chain's CDR3 is CASSQDLFGQASYNEQFF. For the CDR3, the DNA is TGTGCCAGCAGCCAAGATCTTTTCGGACAGGCCTCCTACAATGAGCAGTTCTTC.

The rearrangement joins TRBV3-1 (or the pseudogene TRBV3-2) to TRBJ2-5; D unresolved. This CDR3 is built from 12 residues. Germline lookup yields CDR1 LGHDT and CDR2 YNNKEL (reference sequence). Trimming pared 4 bases from V and 2 bases from J, leaving 5 bases between. CDR3 DNA: TGTGCCAGCAGCCGCAGTCAAGAGACCCAGTACTTC. Translation: CASSRSQETQYF.

The V call is TRBV5-1, the J call TRBJ2-7; 7 bases agree with TRBD1. The CDR3 length is 14 residues. CDR1 and CDR2 (germline): SGHRS, YFSETQ. The trim removed 2 bases at V and 2 bases at J, leaving 4 bases unmatched. The CDR3 DNA follows: TGCGCCAGCAGCTTCATGACAGGGACCTACGAGCAGTACTTC. It is translated as CASSFMTGTYEQYF.

The rearrangement links TRBV6-5 to TRBJ1-2; TRBD1 matches at 11 bases. This CDR3 has 14 residues. The trim removed 6 bases at V and 7 bases at J, leaving 7 bases unmatched. The germline CDR1 and CDR2 sequences are MNHEY and SVGAGI. CDR3 sequence (DNA): TGTGCCAGCAGAAGGGACAGGGGGGAACTTGGCTACACCTTC. Its translation is CASRRDRGELGYTF.

The chain recombines TRBV11-2 with TRBJ1-1, with D perhaps TRBD1 (6 bases). The V gene's germline CDR1 is SGHAT and CDR2 FQNNGV. V lost 5 bases and J 5 bases, leaving 21 bases between the germline ends. The CDR3 length is 16 residues. CDR3 region: CASSRTTGGAGTEAFF. The CDR3 nucleotides are TGTGCCAGCAGCCGTACGACGGGGGGCGCGGGGACTGAAGCTTTCTTT.

The chain has TRBV13 and TRBJ2-3; 13 bases fit TRBD2. This CDR3 spans 17 amino acids. The V gene's germline CDR1 is PRHDT and CDR2 FYEKMQ (reference sequence). The trim removed 5 bases at V and 4 bases at J, leaving 9 bases unmatched. The CDR3 region has the DNA TGTGCCAGCAGCCCGCGGGGACTAGCGGGGTTCGCAGATACGCAGTATTTT. It encodes CASSPRGLAGFADTQYF.

The V gene is TRBV15, the J gene TRBJ1-6; 11 nucleotides align to TRBD1. The CDR3 covers 16 residues. CDR1 is LNHNV and CDR2 is YYDKDF in the germline V gene (reference sequence). V gave up 0 bases and J gave up 9 bases; unmatched junction bases: 4. In DNA, the CDR3 is TGTGCCACCAGCAGAGATCACGGGACAGGGGGTTCACCCCTCCACTTT. This sequence encodes CATSRDHGTGGSPLHF.

Only one count was recorded for this clone. CDR3 bases: TGTGCCACCAGTGATAGTGGACAGGGCTTTGAAAAACTGTTTTTT. Translation gives CATSDSGQGFEKLFF. The chain links TRBV24-1 to TRBJ1-4, with TRBD1 matching 8 bases. The germline gives CDR1 KGHDR, CDR2 SFDVKD. The junction had 6 bases not matched to a gene; V was cut back by 3 bases and J by 7 bases. The CDR3 loop spans 15 amino acids.

J is TRBJ1-6 and V is TRBV10-2; TRBD1 matches 9 bases. Trimming removed 0 bases from V and 9 bases from J; junction bases left unmatched: 9. The CDR3 is 17 amino acids. Germline-derived CDR1 and CDR2 are WSHSY and SAAADI. CDR3 DNA sequence: TGCGCCAGCAGTGAGTCGACTTTAGGACAGGGGAGTTCACCCCTCCACTTT. Protein sequence: CASSESTLGQGSSPLHF.